The 15 T cell receptor beta chains below all came from one sample that was sequenced in a study of OX40 agonist ivuxolimab in advanced cancers. Data came from immunoSEQ multiplex PCR; TCRdb stores just in-frame clones and leaves some out. The repertoire consists of approximately 58,000 clones, with about four fifths occurring once and the leading ten covering about 13%. This material consisted of CD4+ or CD8+ T cells sorted from blood, taken in a trial of the OX40 agonist ivuxolimab. The receptors come from an adult with an advanced solid tumor such as melanoma, head and neck, liver or kidney cancer.

This sequence joins TRBV6-6 and TRBJ1-1; D possibly corresponds to TRBD1 (5 bases). Between the trimmed V and J ends, which lost 8 bases and 1 base, there was a span of 11 bases. The CDR3 contains 13 residues. CDR1 is MNHNY and CDR2 is SVGAGI in the germline V gene (reference sequence). In DNA form, the CDR3 reads TGTGCCAGCGGTTTCGACAGGAACACTGAAGCTTTCTTT. It translates to CASGFDRNTEAFF.

The CDR3 protein is CASSPTNSNQPQHF. The CDR3 DNA reads TGTGCCAGCAGCCCCACAAATAGCAATCAGCCCCAGCATTTT. The V call is TRBV7-8, the J call TRBJ1-5; D unresolved. Germline CDR1 reads SGHVS; CDR2 reads FQNEAQ. The CDR3 is 14 residues long. The V end lost 5 bases, the J end lost 0 bases, and 8 bases lay between the germline ends.

This clone has just one count. The chain uses TRBV28 and TRBJ2-1; 9 bases line up with TRBD2. CDR1 is MDHEN, CDR2 SYDVKM, per germline. The CDR3 totals 16 residues. The V and J ends lost 0 bases and 6 bases, in that order; junction bases with no gene match: 6. The chain's CDR3 is CASSLWGGRALNEQFF. CDR3 nucleotides: TGTGCCAGCAGTTTATGGGGCGGGAGGGCCCTCAATGAGCAGTTCTTC.

Only one count was recorded for this clone. The J gene is TRBJ1-6, the V gene TRBV6-6; weak D call: TRBD1 (6 bases). The CDR3 has 13 amino acids. With 7 bases removed from V and 6 bases from J, the gap between germline ends came to 10 bases. CDR1 is MNHNY and CDR2 is SVGAGI in the germline V gene (reference sequence). CDR3 nucleotide sequence: TGTGCCAGCACAGGGGTTCGTAATTCACCCCTCCACTTT. Translated, it gives CASTGVRNSPLHF.

This chain joins TRBV5-1 and TRBJ1-3; tentatively, D is TRBD1 (6 bases). Germline V gene sequence: CDR1 SGHRS, CDR2 YFSETQ. V gave up 0 bases and J gave up 4 bases, with 11 bases separating them. This CDR3 is 15 amino acids long. DNA of the CDR3: TGCGCCAGCAGCTTGGAGGCAGGGGCAGGAAACACCATATATTTT. This codes for CASSLEAGAGNTIYF.

This clone was detected only once. The chain joins TRBV19 to TRBJ2-2; 7 bases align to TRBD1. Looked up from germline, CDR1 is LNHDA and CDR2 is SQIVND (reference sequence). The V segment lost 4 bases and the J segment 3 bases; nucleotides outside the gene matches: 11. The CDR3 length is 17 residues. The CDR3 nucleotides are TGTGCCAGTAGTACCACCCGACAGGGCGGAGACACCGGGGAGCTGTTTTTT. It is translated as CASSTTRQGGDTGELFF.

The chain combines TRBV19 with TRBJ1-2; D is unresolved. Germline CDR1 reads LNHDA; CDR2 reads SQIVND (reference sequence). The CDR3 is 14 amino acids. V gave up 3 bases and J gave up 9 bases, with 17 bases separating them. The CDR3 coding sequence is TGTGCCAGTAGTATGCTGGGGATTAGTACGCGCTACACCTTC. It codes for CASSMLGISTRYTF.

The chain employs TRBV28 and TRBJ1-1; 8 bases are shared with TRBD1. Germline lookup yields CDR1 MDHEN and CDR2 SYDVKM. The ends lost 5 bases at V and 4 bases at J; junction bases unmatched: 12. The CDR3 is 16 amino acids. The CDR3 DNA follows: TGTGCCAGCAGTCCGTCAGGGGGCACAGGTGGCACTGAAGCTTTCTTT. Translating it yields CASSPSGGTGGTEAFF. The variable domain in full, with the rest retrieved from reference TRBV28 and TRBJ1-1, is DVKVTQSSRYLVKRTGEKVFLECVQDMDHENMFWYRQDPGLGLRLIYFSYDVKMKEKGDIPEGYSVSREKKERFSLILESASTNQTSMYLCASSPSGGTGGTEAFFGQGTRLTVV.

The V and J genes are TRBV5-8 and TRBJ2-6; possible D gene TRBD1, 6 bases. The V end was cut by 8 bases, the J end by 0 bases, with 12 bases between. Germline V CDR1 and CDR2: SGHTS, YDEGEE. This CDR3 has 15 amino acids. The DNA of the CDR3 is TGTGCCAGGTCGGACAGACCCTCTGGGGCCAACGTCCTGACTTTC. It specifies CARSDRPSGANVLTF.

The chain combines TRBV7-9 with TRBJ2-3; D remains ambiguous. The CDR3 is 16 residues long. Germline lookup yields CDR1 SEHNR and CDR2 FQNEAQ (reference sequence). V lost 5 bases to trimming and J lost 2 bases, with 17 bases between them. The CDR3 nucleotides are TGTGCCAGCAGCCCGTCGCGCGGAACCGCCACAGATACGCAGTATTTT. Protein product: CASSPSRGTATDTQYF.

This sequence joins TRBV6-5 and TRBJ1-1; TRBD1 matches at 9 bases. The CDR3 loop spans 13 amino acids. The V gene end was trimmed by 6 bases and the J gene end by 8 bases; junction bases not matched to a gene: 7. Germline CDR1 reads MNHEY; CDR2 reads SVGAGI. This chain's CDR3 is CASRNGQGLEAFF. As DNA, the CDR3 is TGTGCCAGCAGAAACGGACAGGGGCTGGAAGCTTTCTTT.

This clone has a handful of counts. This chain joins TRBV27 and TRBJ1-1; D is unresolved. This CDR3 has 13 amino acids. In germline, CDR1 is MNHEY, CDR2 SMNVEV (reference sequence). The ends were cut back, 3 bases at V and 1 base at J, with 6 bases in the middle. The CDR3 here is CASSFDENTEAFF. The DNA for the CDR3 is TGTGCCAGCAGTTTTGATGAGAACACTGAAGCTTTCTTT.

The chain carries TRBV7-2 and TRBJ2-3; 11 nucleotides align to TRBD2. The CDR3 has 17 amino acids. CDR1 is SGHTA, CDR2 FQGNSA, per germline. Trimming removed 5 bases from V and 8 bases from J; junction bases left unmatched: 15. The CDR3, as DNA: TGTGCCAGCAGCCGAAATACCGTAGCGGGAGGGGGAGGTACGCAGTATTTT. Translating gives CASSRNTVAGGGGTQYF.

In its sample, this clone was seen a few times. The rearrangement joins TRBV2 to TRBJ2-1; D possibly corresponds to TRBD2 (6 bases). The germline V and J ends were trimmed by 3 bases and 1 base, with 10 bases remaining between them. The CDR3 contains 15 residues. Germline CDR1 reads SNHLY; CDR2 reads FYNNEI. The CDR3 here is CASSEEGSSYNEQFF. The CDR3 DNA sequence: TGTGCCAGCAGTGAGGAGGGCAGTTCCTACAATGAGCAGTTCTTC.

This clone has only a few counts. V and J are TRBV7-9 and TRBJ1-1; TRBD1 matches at 7 bases. The CDR3 length is 18 residues. The germline gives CDR1 SEHNR, CDR2 FQNEAQ (reference sequence). V trimming: 5 bases; J trimming: 7 bases; junction bases outside the gene matches: 22. In DNA, the CDR3 is TGTGCCAGCAGCCCGACAACAGGGGTCCCTCTCCACTGGATTGAAGCTTTCTTT. It yields the protein CASSPTTGVPLHWIEAFF.